The 10 T cell receptor beta chains in this list originate from one sample, sequenced in a study of regulatory T cells in long-lasting Graves disease. The TCR library was made from RNA that had been extracted from PBMCs in TRIzol. TCRdb passed the reads through MiXCR, listing each CDR3 protein once. The sample records around 1,100 distinct CDR3 sequences, nearly 80% being singletons. Specimen: peripheral blood mononuclear cells (PBMCs), collected with antithyroid drug treatment, in newly diagnosed or persistent Graves disease (not recorded which). The receptors originated from a woman younger than 45 with Graves disease.

V and J are TRBV19 and TRBJ2-1; TRBD2 is a possible D gene (5 bases). CDR1 and CDR2 (germline): LNHDA, SQIVND (reference sequence). Trimming left V 3 bases short and J 4 bases short, with 13 bases between. The CDR3 covers 15 residues. As DNA, the CDR3 is TGTGCCAGTAGTATTGGTGTCAGCGGATACAATGAGCAGTTCTTC. Encoded protein: CASSIGVSGYNEQFF.

The V call is TRBV4-2, the J call TRBJ2-7; unclear D gene. Looked up from germline, CDR1 is LGHNA and CDR2 is YNFKEQ. Between the trimmed V and J ends, which lost 0 bases and 0 bases, there was a span of 9 bases. The CDR3 sequence is 15 residues long. CDR3: CASSQDWASSYEQYF. The CDR3 region has the DNA TGTGCCAGCAGCCAAGACTGGGCGAGCTCCTACGAGCAGTACTTC.

V gene TRBV10-3 combines with J gene TRBJ2-7; 10 nucleotides line up with TRBD2. V lost 2 bases and J lost 7; bases outside the gene matches: 5. Germline V gene data show CDR1 as ENHRY and CDR2 as SYGVKD. This CDR3 has 14 residues. CDR3 loop: CAISEGSGRYEQYF. DNA of the CDR3: TGTGCCATCAGTGAGGGTAGCGGGAGGTATGAGCAGTACTTC.

The chain is built from TRBV7-8 and TRBJ2-1, with D perhaps TRBD2 (5 bases). CDR1 and CDR2 (germline): SGHVS, FQNEAQ. Trimming removed 4 bases at V and 5 bases at J, with 18 bases between. The CDR3 length is 16 residues. The CDR3 is CASSSLVLGDHNEQFF. CDR3 DNA sequence: TGTGCCAGCAGCTCCTTAGTCCTCGGGGATCACAATGAGCAGTTCTTC.

The V call is TRBV13, the J call TRBJ2-3; TRBD2 might be the D (5 bases). Germline CDR1 reads PRHDT; CDR2 reads FYEKMQ (reference sequence). The V and J ends lost 5 bases and 3 bases respectively, with 12 bases between them. CDR3 length equals 14 residues. The CDR3 DNA follows: TGTGCCAGCAGCGTCGCGTGGGAGACAGATACGCAGTATTTT. It is translated as CASSVAWETDTQYF.

This CDR3 is CASFSISYEQYF. The CDR3 region has the DNA TGTGCCAGCTTTAGTATTTCCTACGAGCAGTACTTC. This sequence joins TRBV27 and TRBJ2-7; D remains unclear. The V gene lost 8 bases and the J gene lost 1 base, with 9 bases spanning the gap. This CDR3 is built from 12 residues. In germline, CDR1 is MNHEY, CDR2 SMNVEV (reference sequence).

This clonotype was seen more than once but under ten times. The rearrangement joins TRBV27 to TRBJ1-2; maybe TRBD1 (6 bases). The CDR3 contains 16 residues. V dropped 0 bases and J dropped 6 bases, with 17 bases sitting between them. Germline lookup yields CDR1 MNHEY and CDR2 SMNVEV (reference sequence). This CDR3 reads CASSLSGAGLANGYTF. CDR3 DNA sequence: TGTGCCAGCAGTTTATCGGGGGCAGGCCTTGCTAATGGCTACACCTTC.

The rearrangement links TRBV28 to TRBJ1-6, with D possibly being TRBD1 (5 bases). Per the germline V gene, CDR1 is MDHEN and CDR2 is SYDVKM. The CDR3 runs to 15 residues. The ends were cut back, 4 bases at V and 5 bases at J, with 12 bases in the middle. CDR3 sequence (DNA): TGTGCCAGCAGTTCTGGGGACGGGGATAATTCACCCCTCCACTTT. Translated: CASSSGDGDNSPLHF.

V and J are TRBV20-1 and TRBJ2-7; D perhaps matches TRBD1 (6 bases). Germline V gene sequence: CDR1 DFQATT, CDR2 SNEGSKA (reference sequence). With 0 bases removed from V and 5 bases from J, the gap between germline ends came to 11 bases. This CDR3 contains 13 residues. CDR3 in amino acids: CSARDHGQNEQYF. In nucleotides, the CDR3 is TGCAGTGCTAGAGATCACGGACAGAACGAGCAGTACTTC.

The CDR3 nucleotides are TGTGCCAGCAGTTTGACAGGGCTGGATGAGACCCAGTACTTC. Amino acids: CASSLTGLDETQYF. This chain connects TRBV12-3 or TRBV12-4 to TRBJ2-5; TRBD1 matches 7 bases. Trimming took 3 bases from V and 5 from J; bases not matched to a gene: 6. This CDR3 spans 14 amino acids.